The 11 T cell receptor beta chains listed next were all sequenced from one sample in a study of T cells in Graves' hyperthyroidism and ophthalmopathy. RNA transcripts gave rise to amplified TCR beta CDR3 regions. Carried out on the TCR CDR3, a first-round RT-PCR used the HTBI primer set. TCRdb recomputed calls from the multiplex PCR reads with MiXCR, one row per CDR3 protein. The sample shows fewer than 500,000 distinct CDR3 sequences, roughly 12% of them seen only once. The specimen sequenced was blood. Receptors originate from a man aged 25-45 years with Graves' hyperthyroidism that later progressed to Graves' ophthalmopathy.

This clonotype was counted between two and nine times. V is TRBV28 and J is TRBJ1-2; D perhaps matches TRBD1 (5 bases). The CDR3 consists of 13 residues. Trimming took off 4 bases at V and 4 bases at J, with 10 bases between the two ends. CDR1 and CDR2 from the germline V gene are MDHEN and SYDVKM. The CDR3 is CASSWDGGYGYTF. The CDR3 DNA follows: TGTGCCAGCAGTTGGGACGGGGGCTATGGCTACACCTTC.

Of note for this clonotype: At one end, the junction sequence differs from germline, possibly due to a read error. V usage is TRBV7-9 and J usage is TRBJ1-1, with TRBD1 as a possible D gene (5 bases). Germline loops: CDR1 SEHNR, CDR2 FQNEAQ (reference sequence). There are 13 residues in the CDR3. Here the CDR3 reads CASSTTANTEALF. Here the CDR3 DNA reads TGTGCCAGCAGCACGACAGCGAACACTGAAGCTCTCTTT.

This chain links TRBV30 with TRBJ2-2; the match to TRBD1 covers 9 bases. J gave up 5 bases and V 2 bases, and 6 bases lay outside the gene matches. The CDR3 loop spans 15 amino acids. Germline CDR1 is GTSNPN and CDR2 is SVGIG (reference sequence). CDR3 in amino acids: CAWSLGQGKTGELFF. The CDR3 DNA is TGTGCCTGGAGTCTCGGACAGGGGAAGACCGGGGAGCTGTTTTTT.

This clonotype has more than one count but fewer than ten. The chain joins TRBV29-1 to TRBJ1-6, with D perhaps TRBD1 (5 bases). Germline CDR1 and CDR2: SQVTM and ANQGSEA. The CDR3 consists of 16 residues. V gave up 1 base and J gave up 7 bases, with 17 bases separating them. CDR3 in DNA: TGCAGCGTTGAAGCCCTCCAGGGCCGGGGCAATTCACCCCTCCACTTT. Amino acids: CSVEALQGRGNSPLHF.

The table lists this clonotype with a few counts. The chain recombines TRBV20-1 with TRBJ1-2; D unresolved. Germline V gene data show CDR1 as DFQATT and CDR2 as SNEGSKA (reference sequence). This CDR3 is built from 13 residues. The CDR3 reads CGTHSGGLYGYTF. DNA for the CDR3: TGCGGCACCCATTCAGGTGGACTCTATGGCTACACCTTC.

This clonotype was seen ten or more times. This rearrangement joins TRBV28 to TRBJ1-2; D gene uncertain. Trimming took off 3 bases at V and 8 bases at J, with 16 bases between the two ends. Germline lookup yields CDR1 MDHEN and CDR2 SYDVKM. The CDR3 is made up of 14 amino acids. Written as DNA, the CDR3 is TGTGCCAGCAGTTTTCTCCCCCTAACAGCAGGCTACACCTTC. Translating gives CASSFLPLTAGYTF.

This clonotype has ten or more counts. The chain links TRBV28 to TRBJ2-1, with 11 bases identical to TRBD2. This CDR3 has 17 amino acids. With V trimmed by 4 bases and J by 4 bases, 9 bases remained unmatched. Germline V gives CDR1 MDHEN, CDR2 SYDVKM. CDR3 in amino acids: CASSSPPSGGLYNEQFF. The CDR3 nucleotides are TGTGCCAGCAGTTCACCTCCTAGCGGGGGGTTGTACAATGAGCAGTTCTTC.

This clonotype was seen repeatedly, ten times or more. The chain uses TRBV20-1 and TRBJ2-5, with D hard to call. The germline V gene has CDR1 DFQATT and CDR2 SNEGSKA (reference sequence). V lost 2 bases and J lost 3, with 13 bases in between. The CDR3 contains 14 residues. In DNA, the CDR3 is TGCAGTGCTAGATCCCCAGGACCGAAAGAGACCCAGTACTTC. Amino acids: CSARSPGPKETQYF.

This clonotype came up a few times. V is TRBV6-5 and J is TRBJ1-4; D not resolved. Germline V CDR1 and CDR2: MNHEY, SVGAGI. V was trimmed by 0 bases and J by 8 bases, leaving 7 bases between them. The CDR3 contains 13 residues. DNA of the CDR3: TGTGCCAGCAGTTACTCAAGTGCCGAAAAACTGTTTTTT. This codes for CASSYSSAEKLFF.

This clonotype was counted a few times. The CDR3 DNA reads TGTGCCACTCGCGGGCGGGGGACAGATACGCAGTATTTT. Protein: CATRGRGTDTQYF. The V call is TRBV13, the J call TRBJ2-3; 7 nucleotides match TRBD2. With V trimmed by 10 bases and J by 3 bases, 7 bases remained unmatched. Germline loops: CDR1 PRHDT, CDR2 FYEKMQ (reference sequence). CDR3 length equals 13 residues.

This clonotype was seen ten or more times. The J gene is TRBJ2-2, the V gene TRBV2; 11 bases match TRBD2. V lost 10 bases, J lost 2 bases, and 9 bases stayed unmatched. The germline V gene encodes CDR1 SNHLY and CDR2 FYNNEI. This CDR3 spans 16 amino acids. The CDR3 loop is CATKLAGGPNTGELFF. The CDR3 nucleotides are TGTGCCACTAAATTAGCGGGGGGGCCAAACACCGGGGAGCTGTTTTTT.